These 19 T cell receptor beta chains share one sample of origin, sequenced in a study of glioma-infiltrating T cells. TCR alpha and beta CDR3 regions were amplified from RNA using iRepertoire nested multiplex PCR. TCRdb reprocessed the multiplex PCR reads via MiXCR and lists one record per CDR3 protein. The repertoire holds more than 300,000 distinct CDR3 sequences, roughly two fifths seen once, with around 12% in the top ten. The source material was glioma tissue, nonneoplastic brain tissue, or PBMCs (not recorded which). The receptors shown here come from a human donor with low-grade glioma or glioblastoma, undergoing nonglioma brain surgery, or in good health (not recorded which).

This clonotype was found once. Its ends do not fully match the called genes, so a read error is possible. The chain employs TRBV5-4 and TRBJ2-7; D gene uncertain. Germline V CDR1 and CDR2: SGHNT, YYREEE (reference sequence). The CDR3 has 12 residues. The CDR3 bases are TGTGCCAGCAGCCTTACCTCCGACGAGCAGTACTTC. This codes for CASSLTSDEQYF.

This clonotype has ten or more counts. V and J are TRBV4-2 and TRBJ2-3; 8 nucleotides agree with TRBD2. Trimming took 0 bases from V and 4 from J; bases not matched to a gene: 12. The CDR3 consists of 18 residues. Germline CDR1 is LGHNA and CDR2 is YNFKEQ. The CDR3 sequence is CASSQDLHSGDVPDTQYF. The CDR3 coding sequence is TGTGCCAGCAGCCAAGATTTACATAGCGGGGATGTGCCAGATACGCAGTATTTT.

In its sample, this clonotype was seen a few times. The rearrangement links TRBV7-6 to TRBJ2-3; D might be TRBD2 (5 bases). V was clipped by 4 bases and J by 7 bases, with 12 bases between them. From germline, CDR1 is SGHVS and CDR2 FNYEAQ. This CDR3 is 13 amino acids long. The CDR3: CASSSRGQYTQYF. CDR3 coding DNA: TGTGCCAGCAGCTCAAGAGGGCAATATACGCAGTATTTT.

The sample holds a few counts of this clonotype. This chain uses TRBV7-2 with TRBJ2-7; D remains unclear. CDR1 and CDR2 from the germline V gene are SGHTA and FQGNSA. Trimming removed 1 base at V and 4 bases at J, with 20 bases between. The CDR3 runs to 17 residues. CDR3 amino acids: CASSLVFAPGRAYEQYF. For the CDR3, the DNA is TGTGCCAGCAGCTTAGTATTTGCACCGGGTCGGGCTTACGAGCAGTACTTC. The complete variable domain, with remaining parts taken from reference TRBV7-2 and TRBJ2-7, reads GAGVSQSPSNKVTEKGKDVELRCDPISGHTALYWYRQSLGQGLEFLIYFQGNSAPDKSGLPSDRFSAERTGGSVSTLTIQRTQQEDSAVYLCASSLVFAPGRAYEQYFGPGTRLTVT.

Worth noting for this clonotype: This may come from a read error, since a much larger clone is one base off. The V gene is TRBV15, the J gene TRBJ2-4, with D perhaps matching TRBD1 or TRBD2 (5 bases each). The CDR3 has 14 residues. CDR1 and CDR2 (germline): LNHNV, YYDKDF (reference sequence). The V and J ends lost 5 bases and 6 bases respectively, with 14 bases between them. CDR3 DNA: TGTGCCACCAGCTTCCGGGGCGGATTAAACATTCAGTACTTC. Its protein product is CATSFRGGLNIQYF.

This clonotype was found a few times. V is TRBV18 and J is TRBJ1-1, with D maybe TRBD1 (5 bases). Looked up from germline, CDR1 is KGHSH and CDR2 is LQKENI. CDR3 length: 15 amino acids. Trimming shortened V by 2 bases and J by 4 bases, and 14 bases separated the two germline ends. Written as DNA, the CDR3 is TGTGCCAGCTCACCATACGGGGGAGCCGGCACTGAAGCTTTCTTT. This encodes CASSPYGGAGTEAFF.

The gene calls are TRBV11-1 and TRBJ1-1; TRBD1 might be the D (5 bases). Germline V gene lookup returns CDR1 SGHAT and CDR2 FQDESV (reference sequence). V dropped 5 bases and J dropped 1 base, with 14 bases sitting between them. The length of the CDR3 is 15 residues. The CDR3 nucleotides are TGTGCCAGCAGCCCCCACGGGGGAGGGAACACTGAAGCTTTCTTT. Translation gives CASSPHGGGNTEAFF.

Points on this clonotype: A clone one base away is much larger, so this may be a read error. The chain carries TRBV20-1 and TRBJ2-1; D unclear. Germline lookup yields CDR1 DFQATT and CDR2 SNEGSKA (reference sequence). The length of the CDR3 is 11 residues. CDR3 nucleotides: TGCAGTGCTAGAGTGGGGTATGAGCAGTCCTTC. This encodes CSARVGYEQSF.

Comments on this clonotype: A read error may produce the germline difference seen at one junction end. The chain links TRBV20-1 to TRBJ2-7; 8 bases line up with TRBD1. The germline gives CDR1 DFQATT, CDR2 SNEGSKA (reference sequence). The CDR3 runs 14 residues. The DNA for the CDR3 is TGCGGTGCACCTCGACAGGGGTTGGCCCACGAGCAGTACTTC. Translating gives CGAPRQGLAHEQYF.

This clonotype showed up just a few times. The chain couples TRBV28 to TRBJ1-1, with a possible D match to TRBD1 (6 bases). Trimming shortened V by 6 bases and J by 0 bases, and 17 bases separated the two germline ends. CDR1 and CDR2 from the germline V gene are MDHEN and SYDVKM. This CDR3 is 16 amino acids long. DNA for the CDR3: TGTGCCAGCAGCAGTTTAGGGGGAATCATGAACACTGAAGCTTTCTTT. This encodes CASSSLGGIMNTEAFF. The complete variable domain, with remaining parts taken from reference TRBV28 and TRBJ1-1, reads DVKVTQSSRYLVKRTGEKVFLECVQDMDHENMFWYRQDPGLGLRLIYFSYDVKMKEKGDIPEGYSVSREKKERFSLILESASTNQTSMYLCASSSLGGIMNTEAFFGQGTRLTVV.

This clonotype has only a few counts. The chain employs TRBV20-1 and TRBJ1-2; weak D call: TRBD1 (6 bases). Germline loops: CDR1 DFQATT, CDR2 SNEGSKA (reference sequence). Trimming stripped 5 bases from V and 3 bases from J, with 13 bases between. CDR3 size: 13 residues. The CDR3 nucleotides read TGCAGTGCTCCGATGGGGGGCGACTATGGCTACACCTTC. Encoded protein: CSAPMGGDYGYTF.

As to this clonotype: The final CDR3 position lacks the conserved phenylalanine or tryptophan, pointing to a likely read error. DNA for the CDR3: TGCAGTGCTAGGTGGGGACTAGCTAATGAGCAGTTCTCC. This codes for CSARWGLANEQFS. The rearrangement uses TRBV20-1 and TRBJ2-1; TRBD2 matches 9 bases. Germline trimming cut 3 bases from V and 7 bases from J; bases unmatched to any gene: 4. This CDR3 has 13 residues. CDR1 is DFQATT and CDR2 is SNEGSKA in the germline V gene (reference sequence).

This clonotype was recorded many times. The V call is TRBV20-1, the J call TRBJ1-2, with TRBD1 identical over 7 bases. This CDR3 comprises 11 residues. V lost 6 bases and J lost 4; bases outside the gene matches: 2. Germline V gene sequence: CDR1 DFQATT, CDR2 SNEGSKA (reference sequence). The chain's CDR3 is CSAGTVYGYTF. CDR3 sequence (DNA): TGCAGTGCAGGGACAGTCTATGGCTACACCTTC.

CDR3 nucleotides: TGTGCCAGCAGCTTAGAGTCGCGGGAGCAGTACTTC. This encodes CASSLESREQYF. The chain is built from TRBV7-9 and TRBJ2-7; no clear D. CDR1 and CDR2 from the germline V gene are SEHNR and FQNEAQ (reference sequence). Trimming took off 1 base at V and 7 bases at J, with 8 bases between the two ends. The CDR3 runs 12 residues.

In this sample, this clonotype turned up a few times. The chain uses TRBV28 and TRBJ2-6; D is possibly TRBD2 (5 bases). V gave up 1 base and J gave up 2 bases, with 6 bases separating them. Germline V CDR1 and CDR2: MDHEN, SYDVKM. This CDR3 is 15 amino acids long. The CDR3 sequence is CASSLYGTGANVLTF. CDR3 nucleotide sequence: TGTGCCAGCAGTTTATACGGGACTGGGGCCAACGTCCTGACTTTC.

This chain uses TRBV27 with TRBJ1-5; tentatively, D is TRBD1 (5 bases). With 6 bases removed from V and 9 bases from J, the gap between germline ends came to 15 bases. CDR1 is MNHEY, CDR2 SMNVEV, per germline (reference sequence). This CDR3 has 13 amino acids. CDR3 protein: CASRDRGTGPQHF. The CDR3 region has the DNA TGTGCCAGCAGAGACCGGGGCACGGGGCCCCAGCATTTT.

This clonotype was recorded a few times. The V gene is TRBV7-2, the J gene TRBJ1-1; 8 nucleotides match TRBD1. CDR1 and CDR2 (germline): SGHTA, FQGNSA. There are 12 residues in the CDR3. The junction had 7 bases not matched to a gene; V was cut back by 5 bases and J by 11 bases. The CDR3 region is CASSTQGARAFF. CDR3 DNA sequence: TGTGCCAGCAGCACCCAGGGGGCGAGGGCTTTCTTT.

Notes on this clonotype: This is likely a read error, given that the CDR3 carries no conserved phenylalanine or tryptophan at its end. The chain carries TRBV20-1 and TRBJ2-1; TRBD2 aligns across 7 bases. The length of the CDR3 is 17 residues. The germline CDR1 and CDR2 sequences are DFQATT and SNEGSKA (reference sequence). The V and J ends lost 2 bases and 4 bases, in that order; junction bases with no gene match: 14. CDR3 region: CSARYWSLAVKYNEQFL. The CDR3 coding sequence is TGCAGTGCTAGATATTGGAGTCTAGCGGTAAAGTACAATGAGCAGTTCCTC.

The J gene is TRBJ2-3, the V gene TRBV6-2 or TRBV6-3; TRBD2 matches at 14 bases. Germline V gene data show CDR1 as MNHEY and CDR2 as SVGEGT. The CDR3 has 16 residues. Germline trimming cut 2 bases from V and 7 bases from J; bases unmatched to any gene: 5. As DNA, the CDR3 is TGTGCCAGCAGTTACCCAAGACTAGCGGGAGGGAATACGCAGTATTTT. Encoded protein: CASSYPRLAGGNTQYF.